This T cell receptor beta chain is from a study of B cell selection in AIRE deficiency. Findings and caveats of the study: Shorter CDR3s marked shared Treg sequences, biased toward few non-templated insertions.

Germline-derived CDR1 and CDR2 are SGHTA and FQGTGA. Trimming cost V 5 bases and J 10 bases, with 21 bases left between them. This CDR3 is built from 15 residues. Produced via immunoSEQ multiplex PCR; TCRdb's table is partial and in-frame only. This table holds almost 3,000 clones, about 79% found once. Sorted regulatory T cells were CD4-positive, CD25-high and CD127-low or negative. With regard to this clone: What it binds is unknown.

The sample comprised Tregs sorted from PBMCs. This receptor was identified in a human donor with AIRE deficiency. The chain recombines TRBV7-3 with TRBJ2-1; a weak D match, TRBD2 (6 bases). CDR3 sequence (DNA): TGTGCCAGCAGCCTCCAGACGACTAGGGGTCAGGAGCAGTTCTTC. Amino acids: CASSLQTTRGQEQFF. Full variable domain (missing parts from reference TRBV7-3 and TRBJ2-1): GAGVSQTPSNKVTEKGKYVELRCDPISGHTALYWYRQSLGQGPEFLIYFQGTGAADDSGLPNDRFFAVRPEGSVSTLKIQRTERGDSAVYLCASSLQTTRGQEQFFGPGTRLTVL.